One sample yielded the 8 T cell receptor beta chains listed below, sequenced in a study of response to subunit inactivated influenza vaccine. One entry per CDR3 protein results from TCRdb running MiXCR on the RT-PCR reads. The sample consists of about 530,000 distinct CDR3 sequences, around 11% of them appearing once. The starting material was PBMCs from blood, obtained on the day of vaccination. The origin of the receptors is a man aged 50 to 59 who received an inactivated influenza vaccine.

This clonotype was recorded many times. The chain combines TRBV20-1 with TRBJ2-2, with TRBD2 identical over 9 bases. Germline values: CDR1 DFQATT, CDR2 SNEGSKA (reference sequence). V lost 2 bases, J lost 2 bases, and 3 bases stayed unmatched. The CDR3 contains 15 residues. CDR3 in DNA: TGCAGTGCTAGACTAGCGGGGAGTAACACCGGGGAGCTGTTTTTT. Protein sequence: CSARLAGSNTGELFF.

This clonotype came up many times. The rearrangement joins TRBV5-1 to TRBJ1-5; a possible D gene is TRBD1 (5 bases). Germline V CDR1 and CDR2: SGHRS, YFSETQ. The CDR3 loop spans 15 amino acids. V was clipped by 0 bases and J by 3 bases, with 10 bases between them. The CDR3 DNA follows: TGCGCCAGCAGCTTGGTCCCAGGGAACAATCAGCCCCAGCATTTT. Residues: CASSLVPGNNQPQHF.

The CDR3 loop is CSAIYRAQEQYF. The CDR3 coding sequence is TGCAGTGCCATTTACAGGGCCCAGGAGCAGTACTTC. The J gene is TRBJ2-7, the V gene TRBV20-1; D might be TRBD1 (6 bases). The germline V and J ends were trimmed by 6 bases and 7 bases, with 16 bases remaining between them. CDR1 is DFQATT and CDR2 is SNEGSKA in the germline V gene (reference sequence). This CDR3 is 12 amino acids long.

This clonotype was counted only a few times. The CDR3 region is CASSAGDRNSPLHF. Written as DNA, the CDR3 is TGTGCCAGCAGTGCGGGGGATCGAAATTCACCCCTCCACTTT. This sequence joins TRBV6-1 and TRBJ1-6; TRBD1 might be the D (5 bases). The CDR3 length is 14 residues. Trimming took off 4 bases at V and 7 bases at J, with 11 bases between the two ends. From germline, CDR1 is MNHNS and CDR2 SASEGT.

This clonotype occurred many times. The J gene is TRBJ2-5, the V gene TRBV28; TRBD2 agrees at 9 bases. In germline, CDR1 is MDHEN, CDR2 SYDVKM. The CDR3 loop spans 17 amino acids. After removal of 6 bases from V and 5 bases from J, the junction contained 16 bases not matched to a gene. The CDR3 protein is CASSITGTGLAGETQYF. In nucleotides, the CDR3 is TGTGCCAGCAGCATTACAGGGACCGGCCTAGCGGGGGAGACCCAGTACTTC. The entire variable domain, with the rest obtained from reference TRBV28 and TRBJ2-5, is as follows: DVKVTQSSRYLVKRTGEKVFLECVQDMDHENMFWYRQDPGLGLRLIYFSYDVKMKEKGDIPEGYSVSREKKERFSLILESASTNQTSMYLCASSITGTGLAGETQYFGPGTRLLVL.

This clonotype came up a few times. The gene calls are TRBV20-1 and TRBJ2-7; TRBD2 matches 8 bases. CDR3 size: 18 residues. From germline, CDR1 is DFQATT and CDR2 SNEGSKA (reference sequence). The V segment lost 0 bases and the J segment 2 bases; nucleotides outside the gene matches: 15. CDR3 in amino acids: CSARDGVLLAAKPYEQYF. The DNA of the CDR3 is TGCAGTGCTAGAGATGGGGTATTACTAGCGGCTAAACCCTACGAGCAGTACTTC.

This clonotype was seen more than once but under ten times. The rearrangement uses TRBV12-3 or TRBV12-4 and TRBJ1-3; no clear D gene. With 3 bases removed from V and 0 bases from J, the gap between germline ends came to 9 bases. The CDR3 loop spans 15 amino acids. CDR3 DNA: TGTGCCAGCAGTTTTGGCCGAAGCTCTGGAAACACCATATATTTT. It codes for CASSFGRSSGNTIYF.

The CDR3 here is CASGEQGGTGELFF. The CDR3 DNA sequence: TGTGCCAGCGGGGAGCAGGGGGGGACCGGGGAGCTGTTTTTT. J is TRBJ2-2 and V is TRBV2, with D tentatively TRBD1 or TRBD2 (7 bases each). V was clipped by 8 bases and J by 5 bases, with 15 bases between them. Germline-derived CDR1 and CDR2 are SNHLY and FYNNEI. The CDR3 is 14 amino acids.